This T cell receptor (beta chain) comes out of a study of OX40 agonist ivuxolimab in advanced cancers. Looking at the study overall: Intravenous ivuxolimab at 0.01 to 10 mg/kg was given to patients every 2 weeks. Of the participants, about 40% had some prior anti-PD-1, anti-PD-L1 or anti-CTLA-4 therapy, which was allowed.

Whole-study results and caveats: Low normalized T-cell clonal expansion was also seen in some nonresponders.

A word on this clone: Its antigen is as yet unknown.

Repertoires were generated with immunoSEQ multiplex PCR, while TCRdb's copy carries only in-frame clones and drops some. Here the sample spans 55,000 to 80,000 clones, roughly nine tenths being singletons. The CDR3 spans 14 residues. Germline CDR1 and CDR2: KGHSH and LQKENI. V lost 1 base, J lost 3 bases, and 10 bases lay in between. Sequenced here: CD4+ or CD8+ T cells sorted from blood, sampled in a trial of the OX40 agonist ivuxolimab. This chain connects TRBV18 to TRBJ2-7, with D tentatively TRBD1 (6 bases). The TCR was taken from an adult with an advanced solid tumor such as melanoma, head and neck, liver or kidney cancer. CDR3 nucleotides: TGTGCCAGCTCACCACAACTGGACAGCTACGAGCAGTACTTC. It is translated as CASSPQLDSYEQYF.